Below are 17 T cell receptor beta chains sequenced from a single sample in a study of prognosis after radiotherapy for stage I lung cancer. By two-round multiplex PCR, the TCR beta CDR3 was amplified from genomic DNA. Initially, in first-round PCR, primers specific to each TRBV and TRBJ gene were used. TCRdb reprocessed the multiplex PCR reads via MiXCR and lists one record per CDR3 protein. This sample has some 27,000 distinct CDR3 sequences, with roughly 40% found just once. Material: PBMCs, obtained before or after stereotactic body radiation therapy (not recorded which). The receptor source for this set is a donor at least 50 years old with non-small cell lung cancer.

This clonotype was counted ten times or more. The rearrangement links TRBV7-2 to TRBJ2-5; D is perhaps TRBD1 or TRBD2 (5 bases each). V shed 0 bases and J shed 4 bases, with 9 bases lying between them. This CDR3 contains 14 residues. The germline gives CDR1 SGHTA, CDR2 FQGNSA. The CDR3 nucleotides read TGTGCCAGCAGCTTAGCCCCGGGGCGAGAGACCCAGTACTTC. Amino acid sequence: CASSLAPGRETQYF.

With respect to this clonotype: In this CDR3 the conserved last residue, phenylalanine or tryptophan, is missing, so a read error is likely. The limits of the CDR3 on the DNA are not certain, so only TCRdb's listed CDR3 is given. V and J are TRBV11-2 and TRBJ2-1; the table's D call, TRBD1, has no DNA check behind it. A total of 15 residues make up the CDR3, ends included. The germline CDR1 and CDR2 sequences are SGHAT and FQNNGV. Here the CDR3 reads CASSLVGGAYNEQFL.

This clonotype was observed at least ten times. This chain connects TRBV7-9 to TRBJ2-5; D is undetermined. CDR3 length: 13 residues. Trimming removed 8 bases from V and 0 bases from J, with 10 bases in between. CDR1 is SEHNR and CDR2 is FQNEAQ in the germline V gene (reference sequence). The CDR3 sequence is CASAVPNQETQYF. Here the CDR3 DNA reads TGTGCCAGCGCGGTACCAAACCAAGAGACCCAGTACTTC. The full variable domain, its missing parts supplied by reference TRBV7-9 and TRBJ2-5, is DTGVSQNPRHKITKRGQNVTFRCDPISEHNRLYWYRQTLGQGPEFLTYFQNEAQLEKSRLLSDRFSAERPKGSFSTLEIQRTEQGDSAMYLCASAVPNQETQYFGPGTRLLVL.

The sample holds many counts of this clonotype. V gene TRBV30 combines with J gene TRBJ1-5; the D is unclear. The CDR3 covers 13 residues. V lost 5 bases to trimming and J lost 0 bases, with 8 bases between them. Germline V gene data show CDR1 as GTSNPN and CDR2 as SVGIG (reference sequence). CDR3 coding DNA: TGTGCCTGGCAGGAGAATAGCAATCAGCCCCAGCATTTT. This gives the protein CAWQENSNQPQHF.

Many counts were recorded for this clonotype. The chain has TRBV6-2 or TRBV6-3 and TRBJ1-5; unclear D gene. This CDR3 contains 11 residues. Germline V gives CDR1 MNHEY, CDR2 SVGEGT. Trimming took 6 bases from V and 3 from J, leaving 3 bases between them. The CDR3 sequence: CASRNNQPQHF. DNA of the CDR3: TGTGCCAGCAGAAACAATCAGCCCCAGCATTTT.

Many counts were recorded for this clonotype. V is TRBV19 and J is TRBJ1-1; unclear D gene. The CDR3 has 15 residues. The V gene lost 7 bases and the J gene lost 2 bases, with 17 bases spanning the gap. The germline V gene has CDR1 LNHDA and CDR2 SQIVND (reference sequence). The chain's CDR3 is CASNSVDDSNTEAFF. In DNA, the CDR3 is TGTGCCAGTAACTCGGTAGATGACTCAAACACTGAAGCTTTCTTT.

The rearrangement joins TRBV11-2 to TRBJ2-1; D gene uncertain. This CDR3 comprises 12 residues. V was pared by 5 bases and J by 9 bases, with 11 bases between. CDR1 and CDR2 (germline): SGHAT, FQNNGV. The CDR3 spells CASSRSLGEQFF. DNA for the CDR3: TGTGCCAGCAGCCGCAGCCTAGGTGAGCAGTTCTTC.

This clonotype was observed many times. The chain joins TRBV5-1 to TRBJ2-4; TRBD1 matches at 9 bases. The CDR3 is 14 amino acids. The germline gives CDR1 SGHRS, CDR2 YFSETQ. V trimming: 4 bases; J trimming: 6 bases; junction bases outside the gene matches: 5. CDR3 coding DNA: TGCGCCAGCAGCATCGGACAGGGGAGAAACATTCAGTACTTC. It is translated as CASSIGQGRNIQYF.

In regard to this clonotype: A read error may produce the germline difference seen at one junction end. As DNA, the CDR3 is TGTGCCAGCAGTCGAGCGAGGGGGGACTACAGTGAGCAGTTCTTC. The encoded protein is CASSRARGDYSEQFF. The J gene is TRBJ2-1, the V gene TRBV12-3 or TRBV12-4, with a possible D match to TRBD2 (7 bases). This CDR3 is built from 15 residues.

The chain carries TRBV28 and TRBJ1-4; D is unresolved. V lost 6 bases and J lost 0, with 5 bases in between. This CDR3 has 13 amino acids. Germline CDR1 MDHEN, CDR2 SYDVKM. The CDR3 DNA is TGTGCCAGCAGCATTGCAACTAATGAAAAACTGTTTTTT. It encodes CASSIATNEKLFF.

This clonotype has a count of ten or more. DNA of the CDR3: TGCAGTGCTAGGGGGTTTGATTTAGGTTTAGGAGATCAGTTCTTC. Residues: CSARGFDLGLGDQFF. V gene TRBV20-1 combines with J gene TRBJ2-1; D is unresolved. Germline V gives CDR1 DFQATT, CDR2 SNEGSKA (reference sequence). There are 15 residues in the CDR3. Between the trimmed V and J ends, which lost 3 bases and 13 bases, there was a span of 25 bases.

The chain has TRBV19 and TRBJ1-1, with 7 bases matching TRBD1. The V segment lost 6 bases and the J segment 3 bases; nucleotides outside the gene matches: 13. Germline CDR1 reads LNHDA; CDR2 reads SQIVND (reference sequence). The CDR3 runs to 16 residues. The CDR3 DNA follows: TGTGCCAGTAGGAACCTTCAGGGGGAGAGATACACTGAAGCTTTCTTT. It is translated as CASRNLQGERYTEAFF.

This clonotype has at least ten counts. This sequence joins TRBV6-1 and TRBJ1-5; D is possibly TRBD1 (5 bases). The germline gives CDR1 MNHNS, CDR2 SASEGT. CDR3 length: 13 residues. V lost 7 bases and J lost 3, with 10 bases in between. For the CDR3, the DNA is TGTGCCAGCATGGGACGGACCAATCAGCCCCAGCATTTT. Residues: CASMGRTNQPQHF.

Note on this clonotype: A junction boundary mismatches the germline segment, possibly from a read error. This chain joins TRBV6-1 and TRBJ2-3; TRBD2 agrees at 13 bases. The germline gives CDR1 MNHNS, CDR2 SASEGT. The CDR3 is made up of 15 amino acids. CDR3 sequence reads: CASSRTSGGGDTKYF. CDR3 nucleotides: TGTGCCAGCAGCCGGACTAGCGGGGGAGGGGATACGAAGTATTTT.

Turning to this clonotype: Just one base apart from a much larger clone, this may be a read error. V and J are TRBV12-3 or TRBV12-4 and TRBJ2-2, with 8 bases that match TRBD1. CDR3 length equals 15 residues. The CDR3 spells CASRDETGDSGELLF. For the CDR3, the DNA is TGTGCCAGCAGGGACGAGACAGGGGATTCTGGGGAGCTGCTTTTT.

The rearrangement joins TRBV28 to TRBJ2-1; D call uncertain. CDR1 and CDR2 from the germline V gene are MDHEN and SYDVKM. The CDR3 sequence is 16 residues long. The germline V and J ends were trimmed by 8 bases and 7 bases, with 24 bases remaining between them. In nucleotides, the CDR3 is TGTGCCAGCTCGCGACCCGTGACTCCTTACCGGAATGAGCAGTTCTTC. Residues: CASSRPVTPYRNEQFF.

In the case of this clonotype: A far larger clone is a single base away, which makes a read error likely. The DNA for the CDR3 is TGTGCCAGCAGTTTAGTGCCCAATGAAGACGAGCAGTTCTTC. Translating gives CASSLVPNEDEQFF. The J gene is TRBJ2-1, the V gene TRBV12-3 or TRBV12-4; no clear D gene. The germline V and J ends were trimmed by 1 base and 10 bases, with 14 bases remaining between them. The CDR3 has 14 residues.